Here is one T cell receptor (beta chain) with its context. This likely comes from a read error, as the CDR3 has no conserved phenylalanine or tryptophan at its end. TCRdb re-analysed the 5' RACE reads in MiXCR, keeping a single row per CDR3 protein. The data hold over 55,000 distinct CDR3 sequences, with nearly 30% observed a single time. The ends lost 5 bases at V and 0 bases at J; junction bases unmatched: 3. The CDR3 sequence is 14 residues long. Per germline, CDR1 DFQATT and CDR2 SNEGSKA (reference sequence). The sequence was collected from a female donor with breast cancer. Sequenced sample: tumor-infiltrating naive CD4+ T cells sorted from the breast tumor. Stated subset: naive CD4+ T cells, CD4+CD45RA+CD25-. The chain links TRBV20-1 to TRBJ1-5; 8 positions match TRBD1. In DNA, the CDR3 is TGCAGTGCTCGACAGGGGACTAGCAATCAGCCCCAGCATTCT. It specifies CSARQGTSNQPQHS.